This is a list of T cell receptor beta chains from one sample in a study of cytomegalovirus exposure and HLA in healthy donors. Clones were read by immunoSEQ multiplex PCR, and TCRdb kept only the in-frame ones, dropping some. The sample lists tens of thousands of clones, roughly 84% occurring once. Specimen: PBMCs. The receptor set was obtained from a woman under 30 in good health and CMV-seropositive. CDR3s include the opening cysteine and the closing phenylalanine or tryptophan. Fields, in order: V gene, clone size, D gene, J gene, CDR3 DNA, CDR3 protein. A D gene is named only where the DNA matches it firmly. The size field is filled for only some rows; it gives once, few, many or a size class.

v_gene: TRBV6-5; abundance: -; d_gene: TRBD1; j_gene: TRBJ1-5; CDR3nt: TGTGCCAGCAAACGGGGACAGGGGGTTCATCAGCCCCAGCATTTT; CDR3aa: CASKRGQGVHQPQHF
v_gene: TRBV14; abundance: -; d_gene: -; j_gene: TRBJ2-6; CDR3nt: TGTGCCAGCAGCCAAACCGGGACACTCTCTGGGGCCAACGTCCTGACTTTC; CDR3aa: CASSQTGTLSGANVLTF
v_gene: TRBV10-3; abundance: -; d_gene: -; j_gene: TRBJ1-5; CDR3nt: TGTGCCATCTCCGGGGGGGTGGATCAGCCCCAGCATTTT; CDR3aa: CAISGGVDQPQHF
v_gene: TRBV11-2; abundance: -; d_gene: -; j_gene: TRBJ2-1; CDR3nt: TGTGCCAGCAGCTTAGAAACCCACAGTGGGAATGAGCAGTTCTTC; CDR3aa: CASSLETHSGNEQFF
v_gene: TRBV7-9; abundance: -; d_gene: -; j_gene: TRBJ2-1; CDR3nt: TGTGCCAGCAGCGAAACTACGTCTTGGTACAATGAGCAGTTCTTC; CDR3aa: CASSETTSWYNEQFF
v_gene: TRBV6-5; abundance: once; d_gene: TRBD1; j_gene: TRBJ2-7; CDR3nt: TGTGCCAGCAGTTACAGGGACAGGCCAACCTACGAGCAGTACTTC; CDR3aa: CASSYRDRPTYEQYF
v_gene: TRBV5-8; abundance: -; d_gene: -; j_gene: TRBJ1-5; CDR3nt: TGTGCCAGCAGCTTGGGGCGGGTGACCGATAGCAATCAGCCCCAGCATTTT; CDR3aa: CASSLGRVTDSNQPQHF
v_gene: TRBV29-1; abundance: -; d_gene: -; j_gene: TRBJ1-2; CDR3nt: TGCAGCGTTGCCAGGGCCTTAAAATATGGCTACACCTTC; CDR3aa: CSVARALKYGYTF
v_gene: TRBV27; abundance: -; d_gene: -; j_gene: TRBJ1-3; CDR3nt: TGTGCCAGCAGTTTATTCCCGGGAACAGGAAACACCATATATTTT; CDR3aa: CASSLFPGTGNTIYF
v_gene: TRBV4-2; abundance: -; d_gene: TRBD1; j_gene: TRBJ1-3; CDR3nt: TGTGCCAGCAGCCAACCGACGGCAGGGGGTAGAAACACCATATATTTT; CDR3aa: CASSQPTAGGRNTIYF
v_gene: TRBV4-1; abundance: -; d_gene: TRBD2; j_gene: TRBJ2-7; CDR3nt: TGCGCCAGCAGCCCGACTAGCGGGTCCTCCTACGAGCAGTACTTC; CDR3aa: CASSPTSGSSYEQYF
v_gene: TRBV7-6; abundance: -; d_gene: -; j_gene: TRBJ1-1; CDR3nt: TGTGCCAGCAGCCCCGACGGGGGGAGGACTGAAGCTTTCTTT; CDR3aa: CASSPDGGRTEAFF
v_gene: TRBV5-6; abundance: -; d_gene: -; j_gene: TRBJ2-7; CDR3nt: TGTGCCAGCAGCTCGGTTCAGGCGAACTACGAGCAGTACTTC; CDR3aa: CASSSVQANYEQYF
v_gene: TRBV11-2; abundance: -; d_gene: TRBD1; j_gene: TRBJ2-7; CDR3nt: TGTGCCAGCAGCGCCGGGACAGGGACCTACGAGCAGTACTTC; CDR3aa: CASSAGTGTYEQYF
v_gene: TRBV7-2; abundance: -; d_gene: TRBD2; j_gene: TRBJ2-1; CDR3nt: TGTGCCAGCAGCTTTAGCGGGGGGGCCCTCTTTGGGCAGTTCTTC; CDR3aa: CASSFSGGALFGQFF
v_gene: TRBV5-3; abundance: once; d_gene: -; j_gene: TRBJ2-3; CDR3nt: TGTGCCAGAAGCTTCGCGGGGGCGAGCACAGATACGCAGTATTTT; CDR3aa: CARSFAGASTDTQYF
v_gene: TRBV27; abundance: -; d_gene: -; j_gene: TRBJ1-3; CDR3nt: TGTGCCAGCAGTTTAAGCACGACTGGAAACACCATATATTTT; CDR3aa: CASSLSTTGNTIYF
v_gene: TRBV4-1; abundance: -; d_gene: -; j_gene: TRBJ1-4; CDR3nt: TGCGCCAGCAGCCGCTTACAGTCAACTAATGAAAAACTGTTTTTT; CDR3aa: CASSRLQSTNEKLFF
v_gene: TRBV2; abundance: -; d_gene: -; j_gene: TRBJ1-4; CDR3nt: TGTGCCAGCAGTGAAGGCAGGGAAACAACTAATGAAAAACTGTTTTTT; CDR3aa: CASSEGRETTNEKLFF
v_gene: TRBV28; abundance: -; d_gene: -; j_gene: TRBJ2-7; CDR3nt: TGTGCCAGCAGCTCGGTGGTGAGCGAGCAGTACTTC; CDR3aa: CASSSVVSEQYF
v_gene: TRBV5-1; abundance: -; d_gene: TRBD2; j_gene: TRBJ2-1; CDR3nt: TGCGCCAGCAGCAATATAGCGGGGGGGTCTGGTGAGCAGTTCTTC; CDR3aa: CASSNIAGGSGEQFF
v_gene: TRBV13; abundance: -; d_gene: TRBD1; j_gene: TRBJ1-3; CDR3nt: TGTGCCAGCAGCTGGGGCGACAGGGGGGTCGGAAACACCATATATTTT; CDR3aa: CASSWGDRGVGNTIYF